This T cell receptor (beta chain) came from a study of CD8+CD57+ T cells in acquired aplastic anemia. Study observations and caveats: Patients and controls were not found to differ significantly in CD8+ Simpson's diversity.

V shed 5 bases and J shed 0 bases, with 10 bases lying between them. The CDR3 is made up of 14 amino acids. CDR1 is LNHDA, CDR2 SQIVND, per germline (reference sequence). Concerning this clonotype: The antigen is undetermined.

Both TCR beta VDJ combination and CDR3 sequence profiling were carried out. Genomic DNA was the template for this profiling. TCRdb passed the reads through MiXCR, listing each CDR3 protein once. Counted here are some 170,000 distinct CDR3 sequences, around 75% occurring once; the ten biggest clones make up 35% to 60%. Individuals selected for sequencing had exhibited CD8+CD57+ cell expansion on flow cytometry. Each patient carried a diagnosis of severe acquired aplastic anemia. This TCR was recovered from a human donor with aplastic anemia. Sequenced material: sorted CD4+, CD8+, or CD8+CD57+ T cells (not recorded which) from PBMCs. The rearrangement links TRBV19 to TRBJ1-1; D gene uncertain. The CDR3 nucleotides are TGTGCCAGTAGTCCCGGACGGATGAACACTGAAGCTTTCTTT. Translation gives CASSPGRMNTEAFF.